This is a list of T cell receptor beta chains from one sample in a study of blood T cells in healthy people across ages. TCRdb passed the 5' RACE reads through MiXCR, listing each CDR3 protein once. The sample records 1.5 million to 2 million distinct CDR3 sequences, about 39% being singletons. The sequenced sample consisted of blood. These receptors were taken from a human donor in good health. CDR3s include the opening cysteine and the closing phenylalanine or tryptophan. The D gene is left open where the match is weak. For some rows the clone size is stated as once, few or many, or as a class when expanded; others skip it.

>.|13|TRBJ2-5|many|TRBV12-3/TRBV12-4
TGTGCCAGCAGTTTGGCGGGGAAAGAGACCCAGTACTTC
CASSLAGKETQYF
>.|14|TRBJ1-2|.|TRBV6-6
TGTGCCAGCAGTTACGGTCGGACAGCCCTGGGCTACACCTTC
CASSYGRTALGYTF
>TRBD2|13|TRBJ2-5|.|TRBV20-1
TGCAGTGCGTTGATCGGGGGGGCTGAGACCCAGTACTTC
CSALIGGAETQYF
>.|18|TRBJ2-5|.|TRBV4-3
TGCGCCAGCAGCCAAGAGTCAGGGATGGTGGGATGGTTGGAGACCCAGTACTTC
CASSQESGMVGWLETQYF
>.|13|TRBJ2-1|.|TRBV6-2/TRBV6-3
TGTGCCAGCATCCCAGGGCGGCGTAATGAGCAGTTCTTC
CASIPGRRNEQFF
>.|15|TRBJ2-7|few|TRBV20-1
TGCAGTGCTGAAACGGACGCTACGGCTGGGGACGAGCAGTACTTC
CSAETDATAGDEQYF
>.|13|TRBJ2-7|.|TRBV5-1
TGCGCCAGCAGCTTGCCAGGGAGTGACGAGCAGTACTTC
CASSLPGSDEQYF
>.|14|TRBJ2-5|.|TRBV28
TGTGCCAGCAGTTTTCTGAGGGAAGGAGAGACCCAGTACTTC
CASSFLREGETQYF
>.|16|TRBJ2-1|.|TRBV4-2
TGTGCCAGCAGTACCCCCGAGGGAAGCTCCTACAATGAGCAGTTCTTC
CASSTPEGSSYNEQFF
>TRBD1|17|TRBJ1-5|.|TRBV15
TGTGCCACCAGCAGAGAAACCTCAGGGGGCGCAGCTCAGCCCCAGCATTTT
CATSRETSGGAAQPQHF
>.|13|TRBJ2-1|.|TRBV9
TGTGCCAGCAGCGCGACTGACTACAATGAGCAGTTCTTC
CASSATDYNEQFF
>.|14|TRBJ1-2|.|TRBV12-3/TRBV12-4
TGTGCCAGCTTTAACACCTTCGAAAACTATGGCTACACCTTC
CASFNTFENYGYTF
>.|12|TRBJ1-1|few|TRBV7-6
TGTGCCAGCAGGCAAGACGGAACTGAAGCTTTCTTT
CASRQDGTEAFF
>TRBD2|17|TRBJ2-1|.|TRBV7-2
TGTGCCAGCAGCTTAGAGCTCGGGGCGGGGGGGCTCCATGAGCAGTTCTTC
CASSLELGAGGLHEQFF
>.|15|TRBJ1-5|.|TRBV27
TGTGCCAGCAGTTTGGGGCCTGGGAGCAATCAGCTCCAGCATTTT
CASSLGPGSNQLQHF
>TRBD2|17|TRBJ2-3|.|TRBV4-3
TGCGCCAGCAGCCAAGATTACAGCGGGGGCTACACAGATACGCAGTATTTT
CASSQDYSGGYTDTQYF
>.|16|TRBJ2-7|few|TRBV6-1
TGTGCCAGCACCGGGGTAGGACGGCTGGGGACCTACGAGCAGTACTTC
CASTGVGRLGTYEQYF
>.|16|TRBJ2-3|few|TRBV5-6
TGTGCCAGCAGCTTGCTTGGCGGGCCGGACACAGATACGCAGTATTTT
CASSLLGGPDTDTQYF
>.|15|TRBJ2-5|few|TRBV7-9
TGTGCCAGCAGCCGGGTTGGTAGGTCCCAAGAGACCCAGTACTTC
CASSRVGRSQETQYF
>.|19|TRBJ2-1|.|TRBV27
TGTGCCAGCAGTTTAAGGTTTTTGCAGGACGGGGTCTCCTACAATGAGCAGTTCTTC
CASSLRFLQDGVSYNEQFF
>TRBD2|16|TRBJ2-3|.|TRBV9
TGTGCCAGCAGCGTCCAGCTAGCGGGGTCCCCAGATACGCAGTATTTT
CASSVQLAGSPDTQYF
>.|12|TRBJ1-2|few|TRBV28
TGTGCCACCCCCGCCGGGGACTATGGCTACACCTTC
CATPAGDYGYTF
>TRBD2|14|TRBJ2-5|few|TRBV12-3/TRBV12-4
TGTGCCGGTAACGAGCGGGGGGGCCTCGAGACCCAGTACTTC
CAGNERGGLETQYF
>.|11|TRBJ1-1|.|TRBV18
TGTGCCAGCTCACCGGGGAGGGAAGCTTTCTTT
CASSPGREAFF
>TRBD2|15|TRBJ2-3|few|TRBV7-2
TGTGCCAGCAGCCAACTAGCGGGGGGCTCAGATACGCAGTATTTT
CASSQLAGGSDTQYF
>TRBD2|14|TRBJ2-7|few|TRBV20-1
TGCAGTGCAAATAGCGGGGGGGATCGCTACGAGCAGTACTTC
CSANSGGDRYEQYF
>TRBD2|15|TRBJ2-5|.|TRBV20-1
TGCAGTGCTAGAGTCCTAGCGGGGCACCAAGAGACCCAGTACTTC
CSARVLAGHQETQYF
>.|13|TRBJ1-2|.|TRBV4-3
TGCGCCAGCAACCAAGGGACTGGCTATGGCTACACCTTC
CASNQGTGYGYTF
>.|14|TRBJ1-5|.|TRBV3-1
TGTGCCAGCAGCCAAGTGTCGGATAATCAGCCCCAGCATTTT
CASSQVSDNQPQHF
>TRBD2|14|TRBJ2-1|.|TRBV7-2
TGTGCCAACAGCTTAACTAGCGGGAGGAATGAGCAGTTCTTC
CANSLTSGRNEQFF
>.|14|TRBJ1-4|few|TRBV7-9
TGTGCCAGCAGCTTCGGGACGGATCAGGGAAAACTGTTTTTT
CASSFGTDQGKLFF
>TRBD2|16|TRBJ2-7|.|TRBV5-1
TGCGCCAGCAGCTTGGGGGGGACTAGCGGCACCTACGAGCAGTACTTC
CASSLGGTSGTYEQYF
>TRBD1|15|TRBJ1-5|once|TRBV7-6
TGTGCCAGCAGCGTGGGGACAGGGAATGGTCAGCCCCAGCATTTT
CASSVGTGNGQPQHF
>.|19|TRBJ1-3|.|TRBV21-1
TGTGCCAGCAGAAAATCGGATGCAGGGACTAAATTGGGCGGAAACACCATATATTTT
CASRKSDAGTKLGGNTIYF
>TRBD2|14|TRBJ2-5|few|TRBV20-1
TGCAGTGCAAGACTAGCGGGGGGGTTCGGGACCCAGTACTTC
CSARLAGGFGTQYF
>.|18|TRBJ2-1|few|TRBV6-4
TGTGCCAGCAGTGACTCAATGCTGGTTGGGGGTCCCCGCCGTGGGCAGTTCTTC
CASSDSMLVGGPRRGQFF
>.|15|TRBJ2-2|.|TRBV7-8
TGTGCCAGCAGCCCCTTCACCGCGAACACCGGGGAGCTGTTTTTT
CASSPFTANTGELFF
>TRBD2|20|TRBJ2-1|.|TRBV7-2
TGTGCCAGCAGTACGCCGGGACTAGCGGGGCTCCCGAGCTCCTACAATGAGCAGTTCTTC
CASSTPGLAGLPSSYNEQFF
>TRBD1|16|TRBJ1-4|.|TRBV4-1
TGCGCCAGCAGCCGGAAGACAGGGTCGTCTAATGAAAAACTGTTTTTT
CASSRKTGSSNEKLFF
>TRBD1|14|TRBJ2-4|.|TRBV27
TGTGCCAGTACGTGGGACAGGCTAGGTGGGGAGCAGTACTTC
CASTWDRLGGEQYF
>.|14|TRBJ1-1|.|TRBV20-1
TGCAGTGCTAGAGTGGCAGGGAGAGACACTGAAGCTTTCTTT
CSARVAGRDTEAFF
>.|16|TRBJ1-6|.|TRBV5-1
TGCGCCAGCAGCTTGGCCGTGGCCTCCCAAGGATCACCCCTCCACTTT
CASSLAVASQGSPLHF
>.|14|TRBJ2-5|.|TRBV7-9
TGTGCCTGCAGTCGTTCGGAGGGGGGAGAGACCCAGTACTTC
CACSRSEGGETQYF
>.|15|TRBJ2-3|.|TRBV7-2
TGTGCCAGCAGCTTAGTATGGCAGGCCACAGATACGCAGTATTTT
CASSLVWQATDTQYF
>TRBD1|15|TRBJ1-6|.|TRBV7-2
TGTGCCAGCAGCTCCGGGACAGCAGATAATTCACCCCTCCACTTT
CASSSGTADNSPLHF
>.|15|TRBJ2-1|.|TRBV9
TGTGCCAGCGGCGTGCGTGGGGGCTCCTACAATGAGCAGTTCTTC
CASGVRGGSYNEQFF
>.|14|TRBJ2-3|.|TRBV7-2
TGTGCCAGCAGCTCCCAATATAGCACAGATACGCAGTATTTT
CASSSQYSTDTQYF
>.|16|TRBJ2-3|many|TRBV6-6
TGTGCCAGCAGTTACTCGACGGTGCCCGTTTACGATACGCAGTATTTT
CASSYSTVPVYDTQYF